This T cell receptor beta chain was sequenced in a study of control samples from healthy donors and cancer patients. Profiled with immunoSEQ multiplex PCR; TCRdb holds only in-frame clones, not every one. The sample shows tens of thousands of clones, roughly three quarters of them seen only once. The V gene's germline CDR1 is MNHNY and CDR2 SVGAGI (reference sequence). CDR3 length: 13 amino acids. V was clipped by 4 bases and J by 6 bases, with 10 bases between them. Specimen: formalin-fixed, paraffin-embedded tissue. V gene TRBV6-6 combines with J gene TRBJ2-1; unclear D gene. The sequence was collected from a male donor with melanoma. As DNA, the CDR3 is TGTGCCAGCAGTTCCCGTGGGCGCAATGAGCAGTTCTTC. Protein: CASSSRGRNEQFF.